A single sample gave rise to the 17 T cell receptor beta chains below, sequenced in a study of blood T cell repertoires in COVID-19. Sequencing was performed with immunoSEQ multiplex PCR; in TCRdb, only in-frame clones are kept and a portion is missing. The sample contains 350,000 to 450,000 clones, about nine tenths of which appear only once. The sample taken for sequencing was PBMCs or T cells enriched from blood (not recorded which). Receptor source: a woman between 35 and 50 years old who had been exposed to COVID-19.

This chain uses TRBV24-1 with TRBJ2-7; tentatively, D is TRBD2 (6 bases). This CDR3 spans 15 amino acids. V was shortened by 4 bases and J by 2 bases, with 14 bases between the two germline ends. Germline loops: CDR1 KGHDR, CDR2 SFDVKD. The CDR3 protein is CATSEMGTSTYEQYF. The CDR3 DNA sequence: TGTGCCACCAGTGAAATGGGGACTTCAACCTACGAGCAGTACTTC.

The chain has TRBV27 and TRBJ1-1, with TRBD1 matching 8 bases. Germline loops: CDR1 MNHEY, CDR2 SMNVEV (reference sequence). Trimming took 6 bases from V and 1 from J; bases not matched to a gene: 7. CDR3 length: 15 amino acids. The CDR3 region has the DNA TGTGCCAGCAGGGTTAGACAGGGGACGAACACTGAAGCTTTCTTT. This translates into CASRVRQGTNTEAFF.

The chain employs TRBV15 and TRBJ1-4, with 9 bases lining up with TRBD1. The V gene end was trimmed by 6 bases and the J gene end by 2 bases; junction bases not matched to a gene: 1. The germline V gene encodes CDR1 LNHNV and CDR2 YYDKDF (reference sequence). The CDR3 totals 14 residues. For the CDR3, the DNA is TGTGCCACCAGACAGGGGGCCACTAATGAAAAACTGTTTTTT. Translated, it gives CATRQGATNEKLFF.

The chain carries TRBV14 and TRBJ2-2; 7 bases are shared with TRBD1. With 1 base clipped from V and 7 bases from J, the junction kept 6 bases outside the gene matches. CDR3 length: 15 residues. Germline V gives CDR1 SGHDN, CDR2 FVKESK. CDR3 DNA: TGTGCCAGCAGCCAAGTAGACAGGGTTAGCGGGGAGCTGTTTTTT. Protein product: CASSQVDRVSGELFF.

V gene TRBV9 combines with J gene TRBJ1-1; D gene ambiguous. The CDR3 consists of 14 residues. V shed 3 bases and J shed 0 bases, with 9 bases lying between them. Germline values: CDR1 SGDLS, CDR2 YYNGEE. In DNA form, the CDR3 reads TGTGCCAGCAGCGCCCGTACAGTGAACACTGAAGCTTTCTTT. It translates to CASSARTVNTEAFF.

The chain recombines TRBV6-5 with TRBJ2-7, with TRBD1 matching over 7 bases. V lost 5 bases, J lost 0 bases, and 7 bases stayed unmatched. CDR1 is MNHEY, CDR2 SVGAGI, per germline. The CDR3 runs to 15 residues. The chain's CDR3 is CASSTRQGASYEQYF. CDR3 sequence (DNA): TGTGCCAGCAGTACCCGACAGGGCGCCTCCTACGAGCAGTACTTC.

V usage is TRBV11-3 and J usage is TRBJ2-7; the D gene is possibly TRBD2 (6 bases). The V end was cut by 1 base, the J end by 1 base, with 20 bases between. The CDR3 has 18 amino acids. Germline lookup yields CDR1 SGHNT and CDR2 YENEEA. The CDR3, as DNA: TGTGCCAGCAGCTTAGGTTGGGGGGAGTCCCGAGGGTCCTACGAGCAGTACTTC. As protein: CASSLGWGESRGSYEQYF.

This rearrangement joins TRBV12-3 or TRBV12-4 to TRBJ2-3; TRBD1 aligns across 9 bases. The length of the CDR3 is 12 residues. The junction had 8 bases not matched to a gene; V was cut back by 5 bases and J by 14 bases. The CDR3 reads CASSPPGQGLYF. Written as DNA, the CDR3 is TGTGCCAGCAGTCCCCCGGGACAGGGCCTGTATTTT.

V is TRBV6-2 or TRBV6-3 and J is TRBJ1-5; D is uncertain. The germline V and J ends were trimmed by 6 bases and 3 bases, with 15 bases remaining between them. The germline V gene encodes CDR1 MNHEY and CDR2 SVGEGT. The CDR3 runs to 15 residues. CDR3 loop: CASSPKSGFNQPQHF. The CDR3 DNA sequence: TGTGCCAGCAGCCCAAAATCAGGTTTCAATCAGCCCCAGCATTTT.

The chain is built from TRBV18 and TRBJ2-7, with a weak D call TRBD2 (6 bases). V shed 6 bases and J shed 5 bases, with 23 bases lying between them. This CDR3 region has 16 residues. Germline loops: CDR1 KGHSH, CDR2 LQKENI. The CDR3 loop is CASSRIPGGLVDEQYF. The CDR3 DNA is TGTGCCAGCTCTCGAATACCCGGGGGTTTGGTCGACGAGCAGTACTTC.

V is TRBV27 and J is TRBJ1-5, with D hard to call. Trimming left V 4 bases short and J 7 bases short, with 14 bases between. Germline V gene lookup returns CDR1 MNHEY and CDR2 SMNVEV (reference sequence). The CDR3 is 14 amino acids. The CDR3 region is CASSSGRVEQPQHF. CDR3 in DNA: TGTGCCAGCAGTTCTGGGCGGGTAGAACAGCCCCAGCATTTT.

The chain couples TRBV6-4 to TRBJ2-3, with TRBD2 identical over 10 bases. CDR3 length: 13 residues. V was clipped by 6 bases and J by 5 bases; unmatched bases: 2. From germline, CDR1 is MRHNA and CDR2 SNTAGT. The CDR3 here is CASRGLARDTQYF. The CDR3 coding sequence is TGTGCCAGCAGGGGACTAGCGAGAGATACGCAGTATTTT.

The chain employs TRBV2 and TRBJ2-5; 9 bases map to TRBD1. Germline V gene data show CDR1 as SNHLY and CDR2 as FYNNEI. CDR3 size: 15 residues. V was pared by 6 bases and J by 4 bases, with 9 bases of the junction left unmatched. CDR3 residues: CASRLQTGGGETQYF. In DNA form, the CDR3 reads TGTGCCAGCAGGCTACAGACAGGGGGGGGAGAGACCCAGTACTTC.

In this sample, this clone turned up a few times. This chain links TRBV7-6 with TRBJ2-7, with D perhaps matching TRBD2 (6 bases). Germline CDR1 and CDR2: SGHVS and FNYEAQ. V was shortened by 5 bases and J by 0 bases, with 14 bases between the two germline ends. CDR3 length: 15 residues. DNA of the CDR3: TGTGCCAGCAGCCGGTCGGCGGGAAGCTCCTACGAGCAGTACTTC. Translation gives CASSRSAGSSYEQYF.

This clone was recorded once. The rearrangement joins TRBV11-3 to TRBJ2-4; possible D gene TRBD1, 6 bases. The CDR3 length is 15 residues. The germline gives CDR1 SGHNT, CDR2 YENEEA. V was pared by 4 bases and J by 6 bases, with 16 bases between. The CDR3 loop is CASSYEQGPGNIQYF. The DNA for the CDR3 is TGTGCCAGCAGCTACGAACAGGGACCGGGAAACATTCAGTACTTC.

The chain's CDR3 is CASSYRAADTQYF. The CDR3 DNA follows: TGTGCCAGTAGTTATAGAGCGGCAGATACGCAGTATTTT. J is TRBJ2-3 and V is TRBV19, with D perhaps matching TRBD2 (5 bases). The V end was cut by 5 bases, the J end by 4 bases, with 10 bases between. The CDR3 runs to 13 residues. Looked up from germline, CDR1 is LNHDA and CDR2 is SQIVND (reference sequence).

This chain connects TRBV10-3 to TRBJ2-7; 7 bases are a match to TRBD1. Germline V gene lookup returns CDR1 ENHRY and CDR2 SYGVKD. This CDR3 comprises 13 residues. The trim removed 8 bases at V and 0 bases at J, leaving 4 bases unmatched. CDR3 amino acids: CAIGGQSSYEQYF. The DNA of the CDR3 is TGTGCCATCGGGGGACAGAGCTCCTACGAGCAGTACTTC.